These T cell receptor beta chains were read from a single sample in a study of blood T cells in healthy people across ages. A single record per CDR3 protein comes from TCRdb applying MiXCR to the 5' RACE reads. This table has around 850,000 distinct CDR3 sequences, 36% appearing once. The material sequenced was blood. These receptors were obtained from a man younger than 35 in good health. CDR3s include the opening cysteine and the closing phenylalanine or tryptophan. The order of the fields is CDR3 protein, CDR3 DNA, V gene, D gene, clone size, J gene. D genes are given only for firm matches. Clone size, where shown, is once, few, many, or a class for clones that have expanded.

CDR3aa: CASSFQNAETQYF
CDR3nt: TGTGCCAGCAGCTTCCAGAATGCTGAGACCCAGTACTTC
v_gene: TRBV7-9
d_gene: NA
abundance: few
j_gene: TRBJ2-5

CDR3aa: CSARLGVEDIQYF
CDR3nt: TGCAGTGCCCGTTTGGGGGTGGAGGACATTCAGTACTTC
v_gene: TRBV20-1
d_gene: NA
abundance: many
j_gene: TRBJ2-4

CDR3aa: CASSLQDLEQYF
CDR3nt: TGTGCCAGCAGCTTACAAGACCTCGAGCAGTACTTC
v_gene: TRBV13
d_gene: NA
abundance: few
j_gene: TRBJ2-7

CDR3aa: CSAGKGPMSTEAFF
CDR3nt: TGCAGTGCCGGGAAGGGACCGATGAGCACTGAAGCTTTCTTT
v_gene: TRBV20-1
d_gene: NA
abundance: NA
j_gene: TRBJ1-1

CDR3aa: CASSLGTSGAYNEQFF
CDR3nt: TGCGCCAGCAGCCTCGGGACTAGCGGGGCCTACAATGAGCAGTTCTTC
v_gene: TRBV4-1
d_gene: TRBD2
abundance: NA
j_gene: TRBJ2-1

CDR3aa: CASSLAETLGRYGYTF
CDR3nt: TGTGCCAGCAGCTTGGCCGAGACCCTGGGGCGCTATGGCTACACCTTC
v_gene: TRBV5-5
d_gene: NA
abundance: NA
j_gene: TRBJ1-2

CDR3aa: CASSKGTSTDTQYF
CDR3nt: TGTGCCAGTAGTAAGGGGACTAGCACAGATACGCAGTATTTT
v_gene: TRBV19
d_gene: NA
abundance: few
j_gene: TRBJ2-3

CDR3aa: CASTPGQGFEKLFF
CDR3nt: TGTGCCAGCACCCCGGGACAGGGTTTTGAAAAACTGTTTTTT
v_gene: TRBV6-1
d_gene: TRBD1
abundance: NA
j_gene: TRBJ1-4

CDR3aa: CASRLHGGASAEQFF
CDR3nt: TGTGCCAGCAGGCTGCACGGGGGGGCCTCTGCTGAGCAGTTCTTC
v_gene: TRBV5-6
d_gene: TRBD2
abundance: few
j_gene: TRBJ2-1

CDR3aa: CASSSSGTGYYEQYF
CDR3nt: TGTGCCAGCAGCTCCTCCGGGACAGGGTACTACGAGCAGTACTTC
v_gene: TRBV6-2/TRBV6-3
d_gene: TRBD1
abundance: NA
j_gene: TRBJ2-7

CDR3aa: CASSSNRDSGANVLTF
CDR3nt: TGTGCCAGCAGTTCCAATAGGGACTCTGGGGCCAACGTCCTGACTTTC
v_gene: TRBV12-3/TRBV12-4
d_gene: NA
abundance: many
j_gene: TRBJ2-6

CDR3aa: CASSEPTATNEKLFF
CDR3nt: TGTGCCAGCAGCGAGCCGACAGCAACTAATGAAAAACTGTTTTTT
v_gene: TRBV12-3/TRBV12-4
d_gene: NA
abundance: NA
j_gene: TRBJ1-4

CDR3aa: CASSPPGTTDTQYF
CDR3nt: TGTGCCAGCAGTCCCCCTGGGACAACAGATACGCAGTATTTT
v_gene: TRBV18
d_gene: NA
abundance: many
j_gene: TRBJ2-3

CDR3aa: CASSALDRSEQFF
CDR3nt: TGTGCCAGCAGCGCCCTCGACAGGAGCGAGCAGTTCTTC
v_gene: TRBV9
d_gene: NA
abundance: few
j_gene: TRBJ2-1

CDR3aa: CSARDAPNNEQYF
CDR3nt: TGCAGTGCTAGAGATGCCCCAAACAATGAGCAGTACTTC
v_gene: TRBV20-1
d_gene: NA
abundance: once
j_gene: TRBJ2-7

CDR3aa: CASSQSGTAYEQYF
CDR3nt: TGTGCCAGCAGCCAAAGCGGGACAGCCTACGAGCAGTACTTC
v_gene: TRBV7-2
d_gene: NA
abundance: NA
j_gene: TRBJ2-7

CDR3aa: CAWSVRNQETQYF
CDR3nt: TGTGCCTGGAGTGTCAGGAACCAAGAGACCCAGTACTTC
v_gene: TRBV30
d_gene: NA
abundance: many
j_gene: TRBJ2-5

CDR3aa: CSARDWGLAEGRELNEQFF
CDR3nt: TGCAGTGCTAGAGATTGGGGGCTAGCGGAGGGCCGCGAACTTAATGAGCAGTTCTTC
v_gene: TRBV20-1
d_gene: NA
abundance: NA
j_gene: TRBJ2-1

CDR3aa: CASSHSLVAYNEQFF
CDR3nt: TGTGCCAGCAGCCACTCCCTAGTAGCCTACAATGAGCAGTTCTTC
v_gene: TRBV4-2
d_gene: NA
abundance: NA
j_gene: TRBJ2-1

CDR3aa: CASRLGGGGTDTQYF
CDR3nt: TGTGCCAGCAGACTAGGGGGTGGCGGCACAGATACGCAGTATTTT
v_gene: TRBV12-3/TRBV12-4
d_gene: NA
abundance: few
j_gene: TRBJ2-3

CDR3aa: CASGPGGDTDTQYF
CDR3nt: TGTGCCAGCGGGCCCGGGGGGGACACAGATACGCAGTATTTT
v_gene: TRBV12-3/TRBV12-4
d_gene: TRBD2
abundance: NA
j_gene: TRBJ2-3

CDR3aa: CASSAGISSYNEQFF
CDR3nt: TGCGCCAGCAGTGCTGGGATAAGCTCCTACAATGAGCAGTTCTTC
v_gene: TRBV4-1
d_gene: NA
abundance: NA
j_gene: TRBJ2-1

CDR3aa: CASSQGGGSQPQHF
CDR3nt: TGCGCCAGCAGCCAAGGAGGGGGAAGTCAGCCCCAGCATTTT
v_gene: TRBV4-1
d_gene: NA
abundance: NA
j_gene: TRBJ1-5

CDR3aa: CASSPMAYSTNEKLFF
CDR3nt: TGTGCCAGCAGCCCCATGGCTTACTCGACTAATGAAAAACTGTTTTTT
v_gene: TRBV3-1
d_gene: NA
abundance: NA
j_gene: TRBJ1-4

CDR3aa: CSVDPTGSTDTQYF
CDR3nt: TGCAGCGTTGACCCGACAGGTAGCACAGATACGCAGTATTTT
v_gene: TRBV29-1
d_gene: NA
abundance: many
j_gene: TRBJ2-3

CDR3aa: CSVKRHVPEGTQYF
CDR3nt: TGCAGCGTAAAACGACATGTCCCGGAGGGGACCCAGTACTTC
v_gene: TRBV29-1
d_gene: NA
abundance: NA
j_gene: TRBJ2-5

CDR3aa: CATTKVRGAKNTEAFF
CDR3nt: TGTGCCACCACGAAAGTTCGGGGCGCTAAGAACACTGAAGCTTTCTTT
v_gene: TRBV15
d_gene: NA
abundance: NA
j_gene: TRBJ1-1

CDR3aa: CASSLVPGEGNTEAFF
CDR3nt: TGTGCCAGCAGCTTGGTACCAGGGGAGGGGAACACTGAAGCTTTCTTT
v_gene: TRBV5-5
d_gene: NA
abundance: NA
j_gene: TRBJ1-1

CDR3aa: CASSLNPSRTGTQYF
CDR3nt: TGCGCTAGCAGCTTGAACCCATCCCGGACCGGGACCCAGTACTTC
v_gene: TRBV5-1
d_gene: NA
abundance: NA
j_gene: TRBJ2-5

CDR3aa: CASRGQNYNQPQHF
CDR3nt: TGTGCCAGCAGGGGCCAAAACTACAATCAGCCCCAGCATTTT
v_gene: TRBV2
d_gene: NA
abundance: NA
j_gene: TRBJ1-5

CDR3aa: CASSLGGQGNTEAFF
CDR3nt: TGTGCCAGCAGCCTCGGGGGACAGGGAAACACTGAAGCTTTCTTT
v_gene: TRBV4-2
d_gene: TRBD1
abundance: few
j_gene: TRBJ1-1

CDR3aa: CSARGDGTSRNQPQHF
CDR3nt: TGCAGTGCTAGGGGCGATGGGACCTCCCGAAATCAGCCCCAGCATTTT
v_gene: TRBV20-1
d_gene: NA
abundance: NA
j_gene: TRBJ1-5

CDR3aa: CASTRGQGDSAFF
CDR3nt: TGTGCCAGCACCCGTGGGCAGGGGGATTCAGCTTTCTTT
v_gene: TRBV25-1
d_gene: TRBD1
abundance: few
j_gene: TRBJ1-1

CDR3aa: CSVAKTGSYNEQFF
CDR3nt: TGCAGCGTTGCTAAAACGGGCTCCTACAATGAGCAGTTCTTC
v_gene: TRBV29-1
d_gene: NA
abundance: few
j_gene: TRBJ2-1

CDR3aa: CSAARPTYNEQFF
CDR3nt: TGCAGTGCTGCAAGGCCGACCTACAATGAGCAGTTCTTC
v_gene: TRBV20-1
d_gene: NA
abundance: NA
j_gene: TRBJ2-1

CDR3aa: CASRKPPPGGNTGELFF
CDR3nt: TGTGCCAGCAGGAAGCCCCCGCCAGGGGGGAACACCGGGGAGCTGTTTTTT
v_gene: TRBV6-1
d_gene: TRBD1
abundance: NA
j_gene: TRBJ2-2

CDR3aa: CASSHILASGGYEQYF
CDR3nt: TGTGCCAGCAGTCACATTCTTGCTAGCGGGGGTTACGAGCAGTACTTC
v_gene: TRBV12-3/TRBV12-4
d_gene: TRBD2
abundance: many
j_gene: TRBJ2-7

CDR3aa: CASSQDLVSEQFF
CDR3nt: TGCGCCAGCAGCCAAGATCTGGTTTCTGAGCAGTTCTTC
v_gene: TRBV4-3
d_gene: NA
abundance: many
j_gene: TRBJ2-1

CDR3aa: CASSLDKKGTTSSDTQYF
CDR3nt: TGTGCCAGCAGCTTAGATAAAAAGGGGACGACTTCTAGCGATACGCAGTATTTT
v_gene: TRBV11-2
d_gene: NA
abundance: few
j_gene: TRBJ2-3

CDR3aa: CASTQVEGEQYF
CDR3nt: TGTGCCAGCACACAAGTAGAGGGCGAGCAGTACTTC
v_gene: TRBV2
d_gene: NA
abundance: NA
j_gene: TRBJ2-7

CDR3aa: CASSHDRTGGQYQPQHF
CDR3nt: TGCGCCAGCAGCCACGATCGGACAGGGGGCCAATATCAGCCCCAGCATTTT
v_gene: TRBV4-1
d_gene: TRBD1
abundance: NA
j_gene: TRBJ1-5

CDR3aa: CASTKPWGAGELFF
CDR3nt: TGTGCCAGCACCAAACCCTGGGGGGCCGGGGAGCTGTTTTTT
v_gene: TRBV6-5
d_gene: NA
abundance: NA
j_gene: TRBJ2-2

CDR3aa: CASTQSRGARNSPLHF
CDR3nt: TGTGCCAGCACACAATCTCGGGGGGCTCGTAATTCACCCCTCCACTTT
v_gene: TRBV7-9
d_gene: NA
abundance: NA
j_gene: TRBJ1-6

CDR3aa: CSVEDGGFSTDTQYF
CDR3nt: TGCAGCGTTGAAGATGGGGGATTCAGCACAGATACGCAGTATTTT
v_gene: TRBV29-1
d_gene: NA
abundance: NA
j_gene: TRBJ2-3

CDR3aa: CASSQDYTGPSTEAFF
CDR3nt: TGTGCCAGCAGCCAGGACTATACAGGGCCCTCTACTGAAGCTTTCTTT
v_gene: TRBV3-1
d_gene: NA
abundance: NA
j_gene: TRBJ1-1

CDR3aa: CASSYSNRNEQFF
CDR3nt: TGTGCCAGCAGTTACTCGAATAGAAATGAGCAGTTCTTC
v_gene: TRBV6-6
d_gene: NA
abundance: NA
j_gene: TRBJ2-1

CDR3aa: CASSLARGRSTDTQYF
CDR3nt: TGTGCCAGCAGTTTAGCTCGGGGGCGTAGCACAGATACGCAGTATTTT
v_gene: TRBV12-3/TRBV12-4
d_gene: NA
abundance: few
j_gene: TRBJ2-3

CDR3aa: CVSVGQASYNEQYF
CDR3nt: TGTGTTAGTGTAGGGCAGGCCTCCTACAATGAGCAGTACTTC
v_gene: TRBV12-5
d_gene: NA
abundance: NA
j_gene: TRBJ2-7

CDR3aa: CASSFGRGRPFDGELFF
CDR3nt: TGTGCCAGCAGTTTCGGCAGGGGGCGCCCCTTTGACGGGGAGCTGTTTTTT
v_gene: TRBV12-3/TRBV12-4
d_gene: TRBD1
abundance: NA
j_gene: TRBJ2-2